The present T cell receptor (beta chain) was sequenced within a study of tumor and adjacent non-tumor tissue in lung cancer (dated by TCRdb to 2017 to 2018). Regarding the research as a whole: By cancer type, the cohort comprised around 11 adenocarcinoma patients, a couple of squamous cell carcinoma patients and 1 small cell lung cancer patient. Among the roughly 15 patients, ages ranged from roughly 31 to 85 years, some ten were men and 5 were women, and disease was TNM stage I to III. Sequencing generated a total of about 130,000,000 productive TCRbeta reads, averaging about 4 million reads per sample. The study compared bulk TCRbeta repertoires from lung tumor tissue and matched distant non-tumor lung tissue of over 13 lung cancer patients. Under 35 paired specimens, one tumor and one normal lung sample per patient, were profiled by TCRbeta CDR3 sequencing.

RNA was isolated from bulk unsorted tissue, and RNA quality was assessed with a NanoDrop ND-1000 and an Agilent 2100. Donors were newly diagnosed lung cancer patients admitted for thoracic surgery in China between August and November 2014, without prior chemotherapy. Patients who had received previous radiotherapy or chemotherapy, or who had another concurrent cancer, were excluded from the study. Pieces of surgical tissue measuring roughly 1-2.3 cm3 were kept in RNAlater solution and stored at -80 degrees C until use. Overall study results and their limits: The top 100 clones made up a significantly larger cumulative share of the repertoire in normal lung than in tumor tissue. Neither the sequencing platform nor unique molecular identifiers are named or mentioned anywhere in the methods. Significantly higher TCR diversity was found in younger patients, and higher tumor TCR diversity was associated with shorter overall and disease-free survival. Tumor tissue showed significantly higher TCR diversity (inverse Simpson) than normal lung tissue, at about 400 vs 150 (P = 0.0075, Mann-Whitney U test). Only 15 or so patients were included in the cohort, and the need for larger samples and more detailed clinical data was noted by the authors. Because peripheral blood was not sequenced, the blood TCRbeta repertoires of the lung cancer patients in the study went unexamined.

This clonotype occurred a few times. The antigen it recognizes is unknown. No conserved phenylalanine or tryptophan ends this CDR3, so it is likely a read error. Libraries were prepared through multiplex PCR. The sample was run on an Illumina HiSeq 2500. TCRbeta libraries were constructed through three rounds of nested PCR with primers (Table S4) according to protocols adapted from ARM-PCR. Before sequencing, PCR products in the 200-500 bp range were cut out of the gel and cleaned up using the QIAquick gel extraction kit. On the study's bioinformatics: Trimmomatic was used to clean the reads, FLASH was used to merge the reads into complete CDR3 sequences, and MiTCR was used to assign the reads to V(D)J germline segments. Clonal diversity was computed as the inverse Simpson's index with VDJtools. A read counted as productive if the sequence was in-frame and lacked a premature stop codon. The public reads were reanalyzed by TCRdb: fastp trimming at Q25, MiXCR alignment, in-frame beta chains only. Each CDR3 protein gets just one entry, which takes the most common genes and DNA from the rows behind it. The V and J calls and clone size come from TCRdb's table, not from the authors' own analysis. The sample profile shows under 250,000 distinct CDR3 sequences; approximately 74% of them were found once. The ten biggest clones cover approximately 25% of the sample.

The CDR3 extends over 14 residues, inclusive of both ends. CDR3 DNA is the only sequence kept; it has 42 bases, read in frame from the first base. V is pruned by 6 bases and J by 3 bases, leaving 4 bases of the junction without a gene match. The germline V gene (reference sequence) gives CDR1 as DFQATT and CDR2 as SNEGSKA. What was sequenced was lung tumor tissue. The sequence is built from TRBV20-1 and TRBJ2-1; 11 central nucleotides agree with TRBD2. The receptor comes from a man in his fifties or sixties with non-small cell lung cancer. The CDR3 protein is CSAIAGGVYNEQFS. In nucleotide form, the sequence is TGCAGTGCGATAGCGGGGGGGGTCTACAATGAGCAGTTCTCC.